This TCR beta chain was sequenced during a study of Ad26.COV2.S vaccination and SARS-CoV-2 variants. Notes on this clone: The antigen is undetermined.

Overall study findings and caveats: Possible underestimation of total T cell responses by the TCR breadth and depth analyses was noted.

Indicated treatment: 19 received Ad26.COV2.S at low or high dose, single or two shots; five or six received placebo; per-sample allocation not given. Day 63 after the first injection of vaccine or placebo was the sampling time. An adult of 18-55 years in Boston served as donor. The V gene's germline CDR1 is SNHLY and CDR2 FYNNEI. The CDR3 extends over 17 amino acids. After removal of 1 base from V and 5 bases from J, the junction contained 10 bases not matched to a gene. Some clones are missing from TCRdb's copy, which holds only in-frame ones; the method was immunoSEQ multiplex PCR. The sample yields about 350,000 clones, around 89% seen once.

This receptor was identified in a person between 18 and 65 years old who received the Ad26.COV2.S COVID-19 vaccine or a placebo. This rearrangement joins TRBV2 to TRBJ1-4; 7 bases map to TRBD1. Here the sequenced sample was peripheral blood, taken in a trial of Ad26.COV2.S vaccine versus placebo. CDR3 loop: CASSEGDRPILNEKLFF. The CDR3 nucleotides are TGTGCCAGCAGTGAAGGGGACAGACCAATTCTAAATGAAAAACTGTTTTTT.